The rows below give T cell receptor beta chains drawn from one sample of a study of T-cell memory formation after mild COVID-19. TCRdb passed the 5' RACE reads through MiXCR, listing each CDR3 protein once. Altogether 350,000 or so distinct CDR3 sequences are present, 20% to 25% being singletons, with the ten largest covering around 23%. Sequencing was done on a sample of PBMCs or a T cell subset sorted from them (not recorded which). The origin of the receptors is a man aged 18 to 30 who had mild COVID-19 (a few samples of this study predate the infection). Cell type and time point are not known. CDR3s include the opening cysteine and the closing phenylalanine or tryptophan. The D gene is left open where the match is weak.

V gene,D gene,CDR3 protein
TRBV20-1,NA,CSAIRDSYNEQFF
TRBV6-1,TRBD2,CASSEAPLGGRKTQYF
TRBV4-1,NA,CASSQVGAGNEQFF
TRBV19,NA,CASEAANEKLFF
TRBV10-2,NA,CASSSETLNTEAFF
TRBV12-3/TRBV12-4,NA,CASSPDAGRDGYTF
TRBV5-1,TRBD1,CASTLTGGLGDTQYF
TRBV7-8,NA,CASSLERHTEAFF
TRBV4-3,NA,CASSQDPAGNYGYTF
TRBV5-5,NA,CASITGYGLGNTIYF
TRBV12-5,NA,CASGLGHSGANVLTF
TRBV7-2,NA,CASSLDVRDAYEQYF
TRBV12-3/TRBV12-4,TRBD1,CASSPRDRGFEQFF
TRBV7-6,NA,CASSLLRRGPQETQYF
TRBV11-2,TRBD1,CASSSTTGGQKGYTF
TRBV18,NA,CASSPERSTDTQYF
TRBV7-2,NA,CASSLDGQHNYGYTF
TRBV18,NA,CASSPRNPGLTDTQYF
TRBV7-6,TRBD2,CASSLAATSGTDTQYF
TRBV6-2/TRBV6-3,NA,CASTPTAGYNEQFF
TRBV5-1,TRBD1,CASNWGQGSTDTQYF
TRBV20-1,NA,CSASPSLAYTGELFF
TRBV18,TRBD1,CASSRTDRGGEKLFF
TRBV12-3/TRBV12-4,TRBD1,CASSAPDRGEETQYF
TRBV4-3,NA,CASSQETEWFEAFF
TRBV2,NA,CASRFQSTEAFF
TRBV7-2,NA,CASSLGVSSIDEQYF
TRBV7-2,NA,CASSTWINYGYTF
TRBV9,NA,CASSVKAGAGEQYF
TRBV5-1,NA,CASSSAGRWGETQYF
TRBV10-3,NA,CATRGTDTQYF
TRBV5-1,NA,CASSLQPATNEKLFF
TRBV5-1,NA,CASNPWSTDTQYF
TRBV5-4,NA,CASSFWQNEQYF
TRBV28,NA,CASSLNPWNEQFF
TRBV19,NA,CASSIDYHGYTF
TRBV4-3,NA,CASSRAVDSGYEQFF
TRBV4-3,NA,CASSQHRVDTQYF
TRBV7-9,NA,CASSLGRGGNSPLHF
TRBV28,TRBD2,CASSLAGGLVDIKDIQYF
TRBV5-1,TRBD2,CASSFERGADSYNEQFF
TRBV4-1,TRBD1,CASSRFDRGQETQYF
TRBV19,NA,CASSISPGLGEAFF
TRBV7-2,TRBD1,CASSATGATGYTF
TRBV7-2,NA,CASNIGGASENEQFF
TRBV12-3/TRBV12-4,NA,CASILQVNTEAFF
TRBV7-9,NA,CASSFRSTVQETQYF
TRBV7-8,NA,CASSPGASNSPLHF
TRBV10-3,TRBD1,CAIRGQASLNTEAFF
TRBV12-3/TRBV12-4,NA,CASSFGVDSPLHF
TRBV6-5,NA,CASSYASDTQYF
TRBV5-1,TRBD1,CASNRDSPANYGYTF
TRBV20-1,TRBD1,CSASADRGPVPYNEQFF
TRBV5-6,TRBD1,CASSSGGTQPQHF
TRBV12-3/TRBV12-4,NA,CASRRGFRTDTQYF